In this sample, the clone carrying this T cell receptor beta chain turned up once. Its specificity is unknown. Some clones are missing from TCRdb's copy, which holds only in-frame ones; the method was immunoSEQ multiplex PCR. The table has over 70,000 clones, about 85% seen once. This entry comes from a study of T cell responses to AZD1222 COVID-19 vaccine. Study-wide results and limits: Targets within unmutated variant regions were reportedly found for nearly half of spike-specific TCRs. Repertoires in all cases were sampled only once the peak T cell response had passed. Among vaccine-associated CD4 TCRs, coverage spanned spike, with dominance at 160-218 and 743-854.

This TCR came from an adult in good health. The specimen comprised peripheral blood, sampled on day 0 of AZD1222 vaccination.

Here the CDR3 DNA reads TGTGCCAGCAGTCGGGACAACTCCTACGAGCAGTACTTC. This codes for CASSRDNSYEQYF. The gene calls are TRBV11-3 and TRBJ2-7, with a possible D match to TRBD1 (6 bases). The CDR3 runs to 13 residues. Germline V gene data show CDR1 as SGHNT and CDR2 as YENEEA. The V gene lost 6 bases and the J gene lost 0 bases, with 9 bases spanning the gap. Full variable domain (rest looked up from reference TRBV11-3 and TRBJ2-7): EAGVVQSPRYKIIEKKQPVAFWCNPISGHNTLYWYLQNLGQGPELLIRYENEEAVDDSQLPKDRFSAERLKGVDSTLKIQPAELGDSAVYLCASSRDNSYEQYFGPGTRLTVT.